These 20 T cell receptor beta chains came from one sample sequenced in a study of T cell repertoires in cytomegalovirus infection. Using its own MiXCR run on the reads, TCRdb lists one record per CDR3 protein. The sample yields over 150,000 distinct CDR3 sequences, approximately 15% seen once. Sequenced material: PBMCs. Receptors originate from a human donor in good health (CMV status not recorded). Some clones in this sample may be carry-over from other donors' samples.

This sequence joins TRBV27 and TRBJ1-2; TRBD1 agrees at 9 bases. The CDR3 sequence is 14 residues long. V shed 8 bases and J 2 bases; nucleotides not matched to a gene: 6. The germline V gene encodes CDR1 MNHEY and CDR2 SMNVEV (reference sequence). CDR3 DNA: TGTGCCAGCGGGGGGACAGGGAGCAACTATGGCTACACCTTC. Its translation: CASGGTGSNYGYTF.

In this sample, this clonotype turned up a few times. CDR3 in amino acids: CASSRLHDSGANVLTF. DNA of the CDR3: TGCGCCAGCAGCCGACTCCACGACTCTGGGGCCAACGTCCTGACTTTC. The chain is built from TRBV5-1 and TRBJ2-6; D gene ambiguous. There are 16 residues in the CDR3. Germline CDR1 and CDR2: SGHRS and YFSETQ. V lost 4 bases to trimming and J lost 0 bases, with 11 bases between them.

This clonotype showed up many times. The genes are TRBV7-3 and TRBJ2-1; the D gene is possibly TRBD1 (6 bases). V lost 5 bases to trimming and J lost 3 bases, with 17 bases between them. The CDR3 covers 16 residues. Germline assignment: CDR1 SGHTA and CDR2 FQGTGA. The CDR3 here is CASSLKGQGSYNEQFF. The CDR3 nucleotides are TGTGCCAGCAGCCTGAAGGGGCAGGGGAGCTACAATGAGCAGTTCTTC.

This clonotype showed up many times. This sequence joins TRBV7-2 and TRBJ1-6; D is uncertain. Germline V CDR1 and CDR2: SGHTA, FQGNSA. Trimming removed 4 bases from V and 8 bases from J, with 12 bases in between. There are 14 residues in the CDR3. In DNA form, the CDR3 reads TGTGCCAGCAGCTCCGGACGGGGTTATTCACCCCTCCACTTT. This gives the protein CASSSGRGYSPLHF.

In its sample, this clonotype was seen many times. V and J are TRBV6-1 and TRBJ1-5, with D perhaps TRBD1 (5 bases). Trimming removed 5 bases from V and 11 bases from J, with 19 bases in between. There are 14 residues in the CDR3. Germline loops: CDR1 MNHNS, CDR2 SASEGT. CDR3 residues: CASSPGTGDRAQHF. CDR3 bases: TGTGCCAGCAGTCCCGGGACCGGGGACCGGGCCCAGCATTTT.

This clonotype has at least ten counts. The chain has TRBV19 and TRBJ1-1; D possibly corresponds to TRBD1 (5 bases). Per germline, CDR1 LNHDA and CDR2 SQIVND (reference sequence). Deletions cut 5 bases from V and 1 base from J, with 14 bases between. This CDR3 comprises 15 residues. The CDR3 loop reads CASSSGAVKNTEAFF. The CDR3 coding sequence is TGTGCCAGTAGTTCCGGGGCAGTAAAGAACACTGAAGCTTTCTTT.

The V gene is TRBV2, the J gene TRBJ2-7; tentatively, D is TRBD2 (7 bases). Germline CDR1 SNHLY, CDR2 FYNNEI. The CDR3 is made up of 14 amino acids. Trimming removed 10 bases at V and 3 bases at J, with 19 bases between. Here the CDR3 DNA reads TGTGCCATCTACGAGGGGGGGAAGCGCTACGAGCAGTACTTC. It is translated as CAIYEGGKRYEQYF.

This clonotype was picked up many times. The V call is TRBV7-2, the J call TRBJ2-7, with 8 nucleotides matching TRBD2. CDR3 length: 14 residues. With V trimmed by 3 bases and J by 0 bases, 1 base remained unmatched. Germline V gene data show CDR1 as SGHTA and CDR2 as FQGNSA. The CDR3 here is CASSFSGASYEQYF. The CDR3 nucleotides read TGTGCCAGCAGCTTTAGCGGGGCCTCCTACGAGCAGTACTTC.

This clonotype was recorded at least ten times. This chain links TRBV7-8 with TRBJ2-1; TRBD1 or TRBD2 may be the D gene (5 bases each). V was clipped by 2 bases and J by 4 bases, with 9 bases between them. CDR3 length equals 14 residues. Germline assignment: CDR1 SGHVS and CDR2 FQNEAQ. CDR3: CASSLSGGYNEQFF. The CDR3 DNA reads TGTGCCAGCAGCTTAAGTGGGGGTTACAATGAGCAGTTCTTC.

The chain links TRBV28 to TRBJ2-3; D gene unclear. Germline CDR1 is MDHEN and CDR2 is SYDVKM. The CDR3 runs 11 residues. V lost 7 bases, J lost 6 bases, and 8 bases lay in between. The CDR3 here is CASTLRDTQYF. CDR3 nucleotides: TGTGCCAGCACCCTGAGGGATACGCAGTATTTT.

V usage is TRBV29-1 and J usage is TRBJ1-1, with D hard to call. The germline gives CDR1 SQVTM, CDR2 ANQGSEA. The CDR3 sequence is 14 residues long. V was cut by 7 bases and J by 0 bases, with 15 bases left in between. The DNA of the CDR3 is TGCAGCGCAACCGACACAGTATTGAACACTGAAGCTTTCTTT. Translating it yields CSATDTVLNTEAFF.

The CDR3 reads CASRIQGMSSYNEQFF. The CDR3 DNA sequence: TGTGCCAGCAGAATACAGGGGATGAGCTCCTACAATGAGCAGTTCTTC. The chain recombines TRBV28 with TRBJ2-1, with 7 bases lining up with TRBD1. The V gene end was trimmed by 6 bases and the J gene end by 0 bases; junction bases not matched to a gene: 8. The CDR3 has 16 residues. The germline V gene has CDR1 MDHEN and CDR2 SYDVKM.

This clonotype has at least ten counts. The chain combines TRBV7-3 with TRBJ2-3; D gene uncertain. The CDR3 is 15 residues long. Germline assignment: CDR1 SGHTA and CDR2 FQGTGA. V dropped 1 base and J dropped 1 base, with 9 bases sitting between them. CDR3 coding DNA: TGTGCCAGCAGCTTAAGGTCTTCTGGCACAGATACGCAGTATTTT. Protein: CASSLRSSGTDTQYF.

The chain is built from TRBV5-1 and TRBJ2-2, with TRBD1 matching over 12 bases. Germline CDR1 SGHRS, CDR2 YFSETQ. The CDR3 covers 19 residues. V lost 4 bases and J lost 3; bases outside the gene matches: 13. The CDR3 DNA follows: TGCGCCAGCAGCCTAGGGGGACAGGGGGCACGAGCGGACACCGGGGAGCTGTTTTTT. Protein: CASSLGGQGARADTGELFF.

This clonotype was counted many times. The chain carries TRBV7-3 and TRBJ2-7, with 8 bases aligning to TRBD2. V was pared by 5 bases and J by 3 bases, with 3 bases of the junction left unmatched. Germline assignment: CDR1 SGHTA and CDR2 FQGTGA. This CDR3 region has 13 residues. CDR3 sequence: CASSLTSGYEQYF. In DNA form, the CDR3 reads TGTGCCAGCAGCCTCACTAGCGGCTACGAGCAGTACTTC.

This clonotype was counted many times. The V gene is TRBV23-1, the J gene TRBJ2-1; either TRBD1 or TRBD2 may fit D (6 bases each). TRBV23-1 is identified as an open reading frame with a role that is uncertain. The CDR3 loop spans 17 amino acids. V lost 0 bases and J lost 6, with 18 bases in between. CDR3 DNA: TGCGCCAGCAGTCAATCGGGAATACAGGGAGGTTGCAATGAGCAGTTCTTC. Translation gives CASSQSGIQGGCNEQFF.

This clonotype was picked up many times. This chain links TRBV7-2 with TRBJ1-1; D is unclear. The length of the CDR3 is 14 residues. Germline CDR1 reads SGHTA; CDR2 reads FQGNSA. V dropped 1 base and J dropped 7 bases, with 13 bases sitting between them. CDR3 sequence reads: CASSLGIGDGEAFF. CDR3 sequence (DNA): TGTGCCAGCAGCTTAGGAATCGGTGACGGTGAAGCTTTCTTT.

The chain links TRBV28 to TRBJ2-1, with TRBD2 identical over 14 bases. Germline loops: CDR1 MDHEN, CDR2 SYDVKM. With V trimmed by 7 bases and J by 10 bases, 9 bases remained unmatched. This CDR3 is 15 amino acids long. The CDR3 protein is CASTIGTSGSQEQFF. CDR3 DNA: TGTGCCAGCACTATAGGGACTAGCGGGAGTCAGGAGCAGTTCTTC.

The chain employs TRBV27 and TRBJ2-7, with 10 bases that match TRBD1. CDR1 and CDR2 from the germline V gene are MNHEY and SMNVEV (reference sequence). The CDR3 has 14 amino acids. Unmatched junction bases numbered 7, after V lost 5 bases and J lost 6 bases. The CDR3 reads CASSTSTGGGEQYF. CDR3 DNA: TGTGCCAGCAGTACCTCGACAGGGGGCGGCGAGCAGTACTTC.

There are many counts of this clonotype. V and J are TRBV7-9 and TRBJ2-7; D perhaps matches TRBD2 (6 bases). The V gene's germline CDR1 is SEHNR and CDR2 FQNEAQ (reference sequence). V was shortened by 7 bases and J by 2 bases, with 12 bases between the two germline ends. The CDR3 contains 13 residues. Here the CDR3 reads CASKLEGPYEQYF. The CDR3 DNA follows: TGTGCCAGCAAGTTGGAGGGACCCTACGAGCAGTACTTC. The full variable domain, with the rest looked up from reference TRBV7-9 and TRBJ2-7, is DTGVSQNPRHKITKRGQNVTFRCDPISEHNRLYWYRQTLGQGPEFLTYFQNEAQLEKSRLLSDRFSAERPKGSFSTLEIQRTEQGDSAMYLCASKLEGPYEQYFGPGTRLTVT.